A selection of T cell receptor beta chains follows, all from one sample in a study of blood T cells in healthy people across ages. TCRdb passed the 5' RACE reads through MiXCR, listing each CDR3 protein once. The sample contains about a million distinct CDR3 sequences, roughly two fifths of which appear only once. The sample taken for sequencing was blood. The receptors were gathered from a man aged 18 to 30 in good health. CDR3s include the opening cysteine and the closing phenylalanine or tryptophan. The D gene is left open where the match is weak. Clone size is not always given. Where it is, it says once, few, many or a class for expanded clones.

V gene	D gene	J gene	clone size	CDR3 DNA	CDR3 protein
TRBV15	NA	TRBJ2-2	NA	TGTGCCACCAGCATAAGAAACCAGGTCTCCGGGGAGCTGTTTTTT	CATSIRNQVSGELFF
TRBV29-1	NA	TRBJ1-4	few	TGCAGCGCCGCGGGGCTCGCTAATGAAAAACTGTTTTTT	CSAAGLANEKLFF
TRBV30	NA	TRBJ2-5	NA	TGTGCCTGGAGTGCCTCGGCCGGGGAGCAGTACTTC	CAWSASAGEQYF
TRBV6-2/TRBV6-3	NA	TRBJ1-5	NA	TGTGCCAGCAGTTACAGGGGGGCACGCAATCAGCCCCAGCATTTT	CASSYRGARNQPQHF
TRBV4-1	NA	TRBJ2-7	many	TGCGCCAGCAGCCAAGTTGGTGGCTACGAGCAGTACTTC	CASSQVGGYEQYF
TRBV20-1	TRBD1	TRBJ1-4	NA	TGCAGTGCTAGCCTACCCGGGACAGGCGAAGGGAAACTGTTTTTT	CSASLPGTGEGKLFF
TRBV4-3	NA	TRBJ2-3	NA	TGCGCCAGCAGCCAGGCGGACAGTCCCGTCGGTAGCACAGATACGCAGTATTTT	CASSQADSPVGSTDTQYF
TRBV7-2	NA	TRBJ1-2	NA	TGTGCCAGCAGCTTAGTCTCGGTAGGGCGGAACTATGGCTACACCTTC	CASSLVSVGRNYGYTF
TRBV9	NA	TRBJ2-1	many	TGTGCCAGCAGCGTTTACGGATACAATGAGCAGTTCTTC	CASSVYGYNEQFF
TRBV12-3/TRBV12-4	TRBD2	TRBJ2-4	NA	TGTGCCAGCAGTTTCGGGGGGATGTACGGGACGGAAAAAAACATTCAGTACTTC	CASSFGGMYGTEKNIQYF
TRBV20-1	TRBD2	TRBJ2-3	NA	TGCAGTGCTAGCCCCGGGACTAGCGGGGGTAGGGATGCGCAGTATTTT	CSASPGTSGGRDAQYF
TRBV6-5	NA	TRBJ2-1	many	TGTGCCAGCAGTTACTCCCGAACCTGGGACAATGAGCAGTTCTTC	CASSYSRTWDNEQFF
TRBV12-3/TRBV12-4	NA	TRBJ2-2	few	TGTGCCAGCAGTTCCACCGGCTTAGAAAACACCGGGGAGCTGTTTTTT	CASSSTGLENTGELFF
TRBV29-1	TRBD2	TRBJ2-3	few	TGCAGCGTTGAAGGGGGGGGTGCAGATACGCAGTATTTT	CSVEGGGADTQYF
TRBV15	NA	TRBJ1-4	few	TGTGCCACCAGCAGTGACCGTGGGAAACTGTTTTTT	CATSSDRGKLFF
TRBV7-9	NA	TRBJ1-2	NA	TGTACCAGCAGCTTATACAGGGATAAGCAACATGGCTACACCTTC	CTSSLYRDKQHGYTF
TRBV25-1	TRBD2	TRBJ2-1	NA	TGTGCCAGCGGGAGGACGGGGCTAGCGGGGGGTATGAGTTACAATGAGCAGTTCTTC	CASGRTGLAGGMSYNEQFF
TRBV6-1	TRBD2	TRBJ2-7	few	TGTGCCAGCAGACCAAGCGGGGGAAGCTCCTACGAGCAGTACTTC	CASRPSGGSSYEQYF
TRBV5-6	TRBD2	TRBJ2-1	NA	TGTGCCACGGAACCACTAGCGGGGGGGCGTAATGAGCAGTTCTTC	CATEPLAGGRNEQFF
TRBV7-2	NA	TRBJ2-7	NA	TGTGCCAGCAGCTTAAGAGACCCCTACAATGAGCAGTACTTC	CASSLRDPYNEQYF
TRBV6-2/TRBV6-3	NA	TRBJ2-5	few	TGTGCCAGCAGAACTGGAGGGCCAGAGACCCAGTACTTC	CASRTGGPETQYF
TRBV2	NA	TRBJ2-1	NA	TGTGCCAGCAATTCCCTAGACTACAATGAGCAGTTCTTC	CASNSLDYNEQFF
TRBV5-4	NA	TRBJ2-1	NA	TGTGCCAGCAGCGTCCTAAAAACTGGACAGTCCATTAATGAGCAGTTCTTC	CASSVLKTGQSINEQFF
TRBV20-1	TRBD2	TRBJ2-1	NA	TGCAGTGCTAGAGAGGGGACTAGCCCCCTGAAGGAGCGGTTCTTC	CSAREGTSPLKERFF
TRBV7-2	NA	TRBJ1-2	NA	TGTGCCAGCAGCTTAGTTGCAGCGGCGAACTATGGCTACACCTTC	CASSLVAAANYGYTF
TRBV12-3/TRBV12-4	NA	TRBJ2-7	many	TGTGCCAGCAGTCTATGGGGGGAATACGAGCAGTACTTC	CASSLWGEYEQYF